A single sample gave rise to the 29 T cell receptor beta chains below, sequenced in a study of T cell responses to AZD1222 COVID-19 vaccine. Clones were sequenced by immunoSEQ multiplex PCR, and TCRdb holds only the in-frame ones, with some missing. This sample has roughly 140,000 clones, with approximately 92% found just once. Sample: peripheral blood, taken on day 0 of AZD1222 vaccination. The receptors were sampled from an adult in good health.

Notes on this clone: A read error may account for a junction end that differs from germline. This chain links TRBV19 with TRBJ1-5, with TRBD1 matching over 7 bases. The CDR3 totals 13 residues. Germline V gives CDR1 LNHDA, CDR2 SQIVND (reference sequence). This CDR3 reads CACSDRDNQPQHF. In DNA form, the CDR3 reads TGTGCCTGTAGTGACAGGGACAATCAGCCCCAGCATTTT.

The rearrangement uses TRBV6-5 and TRBJ2-7; D possibly uses TRBD1 or TRBD2 (5 bases each). V was shortened by 6 bases and J by 3 bases, with 9 bases between the two germline ends. CDR3 length: 12 amino acids. Germline V gene lookup returns CDR1 MNHEY and CDR2 SVGAGI. This CDR3 is CASRGDLYEQYF. The CDR3 nucleotides are TGTGCCAGCAGGGGGGACCTCTACGAGCAGTACTTC.

This chain links TRBV6-5 with TRBJ2-5; D is unclear. Trimming took 6 bases from V and 5 from J, leaving 16 bases between them. Germline V gene data show CDR1 as MNHEY and CDR2 as SVGAGI. CDR3 size: 14 residues. The CDR3 DNA reads TGTGCCAGCAGAAACAAAGTGAAACGGGAGACCCAGTACTTC. Translated: CASRNKVKRETQYF.

This clone was recorded a few times. This chain uses TRBV28 with TRBJ2-3, with D uncertain. This CDR3 contains 17 residues. CDR1 is MDHEN, CDR2 SYDVKM, per germline. V lost 5 bases and J 0 bases, leaving 18 bases between the germline ends. CDR3 sequence (DNA): TGTGCCAGCAGTCCCAACCCCACAGACCTAAGCACAGATACGCAGTATTTT. Translating gives CASSPNPTDLSTDTQYF.

The CDR3 spells CASTLPGAGADTQYF. Here the CDR3 DNA reads TGTGCCAGCACCCTCCCAGGCGCGGGGGCAGATACGCAGTATTTT. This chain joins TRBV5-4 and TRBJ2-3; 7 nucleotides line up with TRBD2. Germline V CDR1 and CDR2: SGHNT, YYREEE (reference sequence). The V gene end was trimmed by 6 bases and the J gene end by 4 bases; junction bases not matched to a gene: 11. The CDR3 runs to 15 residues. The complete variable domain, with remaining parts taken from reference TRBV5-4 and TRBJ2-3, reads ETGVTQSPTHLIKTRGQQVTLRCSSQSGHNTVSWYQQALGQGPQFIFQYYREEENGRGNFPPRFSGLQFPNYSSELNVNALELDDSALYLCASTLPGAGADTQYFGPGTRLTVL.

The V gene is TRBV5-1, the J gene TRBJ2-5; D may be TRBD2 (5 bases). This CDR3 is built from 15 residues. Germline CDR1 reads SGHRS; CDR2 reads YFSETQ. Trimming took off 3 bases at V and 1 base at J, with 13 bases between the two ends. The CDR3 region is CASSYLGSAQETQYF. The CDR3 coding sequence is TGCGCCAGCAGCTATCTCGGTAGCGCCCAAGAGACCCAGTACTTC.

This rearrangement joins TRBV15 to TRBJ2-5; D is unresolved. Trimming left V 2 bases short and J 1 base short, with 11 bases between. Germline V CDR1 and CDR2: LNHNV, YYDKDF (reference sequence). The CDR3 has 15 amino acids. The CDR3 sequence: CATSRIPGPQETQYF. DNA for the CDR3: TGTGCCACCAGCAGAATCCCAGGACCCCAAGAGACCCAGTACTTC.

This sequence joins TRBV6-5 and TRBJ1-1; D gene ambiguous. Germline V gene data show CDR1 as MNHEY and CDR2 as SVGAGI. The germline V and J ends were trimmed by 2 bases and 4 bases, with 8 bases remaining between them. The CDR3 has 13 amino acids. CDR3 nucleotides: TGTGCCAGCAGTTACCGAGGAGGCACTGAAGCTTTCTTT. Translated, it gives CASSYRGGTEAFF.

The rearrangement joins TRBV28 to TRBJ1-1, with unresolved D. V shed 2 bases and J shed 6 bases, with 22 bases lying between them. CDR3 size: 17 residues. The germline V gene has CDR1 MDHEN and CDR2 SYDVKM. For the CDR3, the DNA is TGTGCCAGCAGTTTACGCTGGCTGGGTCTTATAGGGTCTGAAGCTTTCTTT. It yields the protein CASSLRWLGLIGSEAFF.

The rearrangement links TRBV5-1 to TRBJ2-5; no firm D call. CDR1 and CDR2 (germline): SGHRS, YFSETQ. V lost 2 bases and J lost 1, with 9 bases in between. The CDR3 runs 14 residues. CDR3 nucleotide sequence: TGCGCCAGCAGCTTTGACCGGTCCCAAGAGACCCAGTACTTC. This encodes CASSFDRSQETQYF.

This chain connects TRBV19 to TRBJ2-7; maybe TRBD1 (7 bases). Germline V CDR1 and CDR2: LNHDA, SQIVND (reference sequence). Trimming stripped 0 bases from V and 5 bases from J, with 14 bases between. The CDR3 is 15 amino acids. CDR3 DNA sequence: TGTGCCAGTAGTATAGAGCAGGGGGGCTTCCACGAGCAGTACTTC. Amino acid sequence: CASSIEQGGFHEQYF.

The rearrangement joins TRBV5-1 to TRBJ1-6, with 11 bases matching TRBD1. Germline V gene sequence: CDR1 SGHRS, CDR2 YFSETQ. The CDR3 covers 14 residues. Unmatched junction bases numbered 2, after V lost 2 bases and J lost 10 bases. CDR3 loop: CASSFRDRGSPLHF. The CDR3 DNA reads TGCGCCAGCAGCTTCCGGGACAGGGGGTCACCCCTCCACTTT.

The V and J genes are TRBV6-4 and TRBJ2-2; D is unclear. CDR1 and CDR2 from the germline V gene are MRHNA and SNTAGT. Trimming shortened V by 0 bases and J by 2 bases, and 16 bases separated the two germline ends. There are 18 residues in the CDR3. The CDR3 spells CASSDSKRFTINTGELFF. The CDR3, as DNA: TGTGCCAGCAGTGACTCGAAGAGATTCACCATTAACACCGGGGAGCTGTTTTTT.

The chain couples TRBV2 to TRBJ1-6; D not certain. Germline V CDR1 and CDR2: SNHLY, FYNNEI. CDR3 length: 14 amino acids. Trimming left V 10 bases short and J 0 bases short, with 10 bases between. CDR3 loop: CATRSSSYNSPLHF. In DNA form, the CDR3 reads TGTGCCACACGGAGTAGCTCCTATAATTCACCCCTCCACTTT.

The CDR3 DNA sequence: TGTGCCAGCACCGCCGGGGTATACTCACCCCTCCACTTT. The encoded protein is CASTAGVYSPLHF. The chain recombines TRBV2 with TRBJ1-6; D remains unclear. Germline V gene data show CDR1 as SNHLY and CDR2 as FYNNEI. The V end was cut by 7 bases, the J end by 10 bases, with 14 bases between. This CDR3 region has 13 residues.

The rearrangement uses TRBV7-3 and TRBJ1-1; no clear D. Deletions cut 2 bases from V and 4 bases from J, with 8 bases between. The CDR3 loop spans 13 amino acids. CDR1 and CDR2 (germline): SGHTA, FQGTGA. Written as DNA, the CDR3 is TGTGCCAGCAGCTTAGGGTTCCGCACTGAAGCTTTCTTT. It is translated as CASSLGFRTEAFF.

The chain uses TRBV4-1 and TRBJ2-3, with D maybe TRBD1 (6 bases). V shed 1 base and J shed 0 bases, with 11 bases lying between them. CDR1 is MGHRA and CDR2 is YSYEKL in the germline V gene. The CDR3 extends over 16 amino acids. The DNA for the CDR3 is TGCGCCAGCAGCCAAGTGCAGGGGCTAAGCACAGATACGCAGTATTTT. Translation: CASSQVQGLSTDTQYF.

The gene calls are TRBV27 and TRBJ2-1; 9 bases align to TRBD1. This CDR3 spans 17 amino acids. V was clipped by 2 bases and J by 5 bases; unmatched bases: 10. Germline assignment: CDR1 MNHEY and CDR2 SMNVEV (reference sequence). The DNA of the CDR3 is TGTGCCAGCAGTTTAATTGCACGGGACAGGGCGAACAATGAGCAGTTCTTC. Its protein is CASSLIARDRANNEQFF.

The chain is built from TRBV4-1 and TRBJ2-5, with D possibly being TRBD2 (6 bases). The ends were cut back, 0 bases at V and 5 bases at J, with 16 bases in the middle. The CDR3 is 16 amino acids. CDR1 MGHRA and CDR2 YSYEKL come from the germline V gene. CDR3 region: CASSQDWDSGKETQYF. DNA of the CDR3: TGCGCCAGCAGCCAAGATTGGGACTCGGGGAAGGAGACCCAGTACTTC.

The chain joins TRBV2 to TRBJ2-5, with 8 positions matching TRBD2. Trimming cost V 3 bases and J 3 bases; bases outside gene matches: 15. The V gene's germline CDR1 is SNHLY and CDR2 FYNNEI. The CDR3 extends over 18 amino acids. The CDR3 sequence: CASSEQGSRAGGEETQYF. In nucleotides, the CDR3 is TGTGCCAGCAGTGAGCAGGGCAGCCGCGCGGGAGGCGAAGAGACCCAGTACTTC.

The chain combines TRBV19 with TRBJ2-1, with D perhaps matching TRBD2 (5 bases). The CDR3 has 13 amino acids. The germline V gene has CDR1 LNHDA and CDR2 SQIVND (reference sequence). Trimming cost V 2 bases and J 9 bases, with 11 bases left between them. This CDR3 reads CASSIKLVVEQFF. The CDR3 nucleotides are TGTGCCAGTAGTATAAAACTAGTGGTTGAGCAGTTCTTC.

This chain links TRBV28 with TRBJ1-6; D is unresolved. Trimming removed 6 bases from V and 4 bases from J, with 7 bases in between. In germline, CDR1 is MDHEN, CDR2 SYDVKM. The CDR3 consists of 13 residues. CDR3 amino acids: CASRPTYNSPLHF. The CDR3 region has the DNA TGTGCCAGCAGACCGACGTATAATTCACCCCTCCACTTT.

The chain links TRBV6-5 to TRBJ1-3; no reliable D call. Trimming left V 3 bases short and J 4 bases short, with 13 bases between. The CDR3 extends over 15 amino acids. Looked up from germline, CDR1 is MNHEY and CDR2 is SVGAGI. The CDR3 DNA reads as TGTGCCAGCAGTTATAGCTGGGGTAGGGGAAACACCATATATTTT. Protein: CASSYSWGRGNTIYF.

This chain links TRBV7-2 with TRBJ1-2; perhaps TRBD1 as D (6 bases). The germline CDR1 and CDR2 sequences are SGHTA and FQGNSA. CDR3 size: 15 residues. Trimming stripped 2 bases from V and 5 bases from J, with 15 bases between. The CDR3 spells CASSLWDTVSYGYTF. The CDR3 bases are TGTGCCAGCAGCTTATGGGACACCGTTTCTTATGGCTACACCTTC.

This clone came up once. The J gene is TRBJ2-2, the V gene TRBV2, with 7 positions matching TRBD2. V dropped 8 bases and J dropped 3; count of bases not matched to a gene: 9. Germline V gene lookup returns CDR1 SNHLY and CDR2 FYNNEI. The CDR3 runs to 15 residues. The CDR3 nucleotides read TGTGCCAGCGGCTCGGCTAGCGGATACACCGGGGAGCTGTTTTTT. It yields the protein CASGSASGYTGELFF.

V and J are TRBV24-1 and TRBJ2-3; TRBD2 agrees at 7 bases. V was pared by 2 bases and J by 0 bases, with 4 bases of the junction left unmatched. The germline gives CDR1 KGHDR, CDR2 SFDVKD. The CDR3 covers 16 residues. The CDR3 DNA reads TGTGCCACCAGTGATTCGGGGGGTGCTAGCACAGATACGCAGTATTTT. Translating it yields CATSDSGGASTDTQYF.

V is TRBV28 and J is TRBJ1-1, with D perhaps TRBD1 (6 bases). V lost 11 bases and J lost 5, with 18 bases in between. The germline V gene has CDR1 MDHEN and CDR2 SYDVKM. This CDR3 is built from 13 residues. CDR3 nucleotide sequence: TGTGCCCATGACGGGGGGCGTAGGACTGAAGCTTTCTTT. Amino acid sequence: CAHDGGRRTEAFF.

This clone appeared once. The genes are TRBV5-1 and TRBJ1-1; D possibly corresponds to TRBD1 (5 bases). The V end was cut by 1 base, the J end by 1 base, with 11 bases between. This CDR3 is 15 amino acids long. Germline CDR1 is SGHRS and CDR2 is YFSETQ. The CDR3 nucleotides read TGCGCCAGCAGCTTGAATAAGGGGCCGAACACTGAAGCTTTCTTT. Translated: CASSLNKGPNTEAFF.

The chain links TRBV7-3 to TRBJ2-3, with unresolved D. CDR1 is SGHTA and CDR2 is FQGTGA in the germline V gene. This CDR3 has 14 amino acids. V dropped 4 bases and J dropped 1 base, with 9 bases sitting between them. The CDR3 sequence is CASSSTWGTDTQYF. DNA of the CDR3: TGTGCCAGCAGCTCCACATGGGGCACAGATACGCAGTATTTT.